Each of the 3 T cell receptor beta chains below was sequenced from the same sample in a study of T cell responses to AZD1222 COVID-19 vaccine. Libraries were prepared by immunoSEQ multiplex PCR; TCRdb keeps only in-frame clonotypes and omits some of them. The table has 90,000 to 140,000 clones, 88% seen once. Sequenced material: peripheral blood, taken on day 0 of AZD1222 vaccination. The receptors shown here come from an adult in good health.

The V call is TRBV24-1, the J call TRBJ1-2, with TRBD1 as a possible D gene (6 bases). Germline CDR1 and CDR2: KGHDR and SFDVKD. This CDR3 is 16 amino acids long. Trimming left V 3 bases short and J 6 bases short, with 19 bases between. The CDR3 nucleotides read TGTGCCACCAGTGATGGGGGCGCGCTGGGAGATAATGGCTACACCTTC. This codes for CATSDGGALGDNGYTF.

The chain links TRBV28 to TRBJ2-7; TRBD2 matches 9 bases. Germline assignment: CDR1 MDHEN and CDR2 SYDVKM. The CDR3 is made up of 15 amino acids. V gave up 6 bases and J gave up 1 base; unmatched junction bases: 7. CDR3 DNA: TGTGCCAGCAGCCTAGCGGGGCTCCTTTCCTACGAGCAGTACTTC. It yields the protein CASSLAGLLSYEQYF. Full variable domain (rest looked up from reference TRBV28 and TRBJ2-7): DVKVTQSSRYLVKRTGEKVFLECVQDMDHENMFWYRQDPGLGLRLIYFSYDVKMKEKGDIPEGYSVSREKKERFSLILESASTNQTSMYLCASSLAGLLSYEQYFGPGTRLTVT.

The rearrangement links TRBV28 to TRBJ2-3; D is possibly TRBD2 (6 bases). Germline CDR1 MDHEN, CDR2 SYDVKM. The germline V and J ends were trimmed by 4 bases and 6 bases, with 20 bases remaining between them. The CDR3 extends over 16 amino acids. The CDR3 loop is CASSSPGGRKRDTQYF. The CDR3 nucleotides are TGTGCCAGCAGTTCCCCGGGTGGGAGGAAAAGGGATACGCAGTATTTT.